Listed here are 8 T cell receptor beta chains from one sample, sequenced in a study of metastatic and nonmetastatic thyroid tumors. TCRdb re-called the PCR reads via MiXCR. The sample records about 5,700 clones, more than 30% being singletons. Every patient was untreated before thyroid surgery. Source material: adjacent normal tissue. These receptors were obtained from a female donor with papillary thyroid cancer or a benign thyroid nodule (not recorded which). Some clones in this sample may be carry-over from other donors' samples.

This clone was picked up a small number of times. The chain employs TRBV28 and TRBJ2-3; no definite D call. The CDR3 length is 12 residues. Germline CDR1 reads MDHEN; CDR2 reads SYDVKM. Between the trimmed V and J ends, which lost 7 bases and 5 bases, there was a span of 10 bases. The CDR3 coding sequence is TGTGCCAGCAAGTCTGGCGAAGATACGCAGTATTTT. Translating it yields CASKSGEDTQYF.

This clone ranks as medium-sized. Relative to the germline gene, one junction end is altered; a read error may explain this. This chain joins TRBV2 and TRBJ2-1; perhaps TRBD2 as D (5 bases). The CDR3 loop spans 12 amino acids. Germline-derived CDR1 and CDR2 are SNHLY and FYNNEI. The DNA for the CDR3 is TGTGCCAGCAGTGGGGAGAGCCAAAAGAAGGTCTTC. This encodes CASSGESQKKVF.

The V and J genes are TRBV6-1 and TRBJ2-3; TRBD2 matches at 7 bases. Germline CDR1 reads MNHNS; CDR2 reads SASEGT. The CDR3 is made up of 12 amino acids. The junction had 2 bases not matched to a gene; V was cut back by 3 bases and J by 8 bases. In nucleotides, the CDR3 is TGTGCCAGCAGTGATGGGGGGGGTACGCAGTATTTT. Translated, it gives CASSDGGGTQYF.

This clone counts as medium-sized. The V and J genes are TRBV6-2 or TRBV6-3 and TRBJ2-3; perhaps TRBD2 as D (5 bases). The germline V gene has CDR1 MNHEY and CDR2 SVGEGT. The CDR3 runs to 18 residues. Trimming removed 2 bases from V and 0 bases from J, with 18 bases in between. CDR3 loop: CASSYEVLASTSTDTQYF. Here the CDR3 DNA reads TGTGCCAGCAGTTACGAAGTATTAGCGAGCACTAGCACAGATACGCAGTATTTT.

The rearrangement joins TRBV6-2 or TRBV6-3 to TRBJ1-1; D ambiguous. Germline CDR1 and CDR2: MNHEY and SVGEGT. The V gene lost 4 bases and the J gene lost 4 bases, with 10 bases spanning the gap. There are 13 residues in the CDR3. The CDR3 DNA reads as TGTGCCAGCAGTTTCGGGGAGACCACTGAAGCTTTCTTT. It is translated as CASSFGETTEAFF.

The V call is TRBV30, the J call TRBJ1-5, with 9 bases matching TRBD1. The germline CDR1 and CDR2 sequences are GTSNPN and SVGIG (reference sequence). The CDR3 is made up of 15 amino acids. The ends lost 0 bases at V and 4 bases at J; junction bases unmatched: 4. The CDR3 here is CAWSVQGAPNQPQHF. In DNA, the CDR3 is TGTGCCTGGAGTGTACAGGGGGCCCCGAATCAGCCCCAGCATTTT.

Sample share makes this clone medium-sized. V usage is TRBV28 and J usage is TRBJ2-5; unclear D gene. The germline CDR1 and CDR2 sequences are MDHEN and SYDVKM. The germline V and J ends were trimmed by 3 bases and 5 bases, with 7 bases remaining between them. This CDR3 comprises 12 residues. CDR3 DNA: TGTGCCAGCAGTTTTCACCTCGAGACCCAGTACTTC. Its protein is CASSFHLETQYF.

The chain employs TRBV6-4 and TRBJ1-2, with D possibly TRBD1 on 6 matching bases. Germline CDR1 reads MRHNA; CDR2 reads SNTAGT. This CDR3 region has 15 residues. Trimming removed 3 bases from V and 5 bases from J, with 16 bases in between. CDR3 bases: TGTGCCAGCAGTGAAGGACAGCGAATCGGATATGGCTACACCTTC. As protein: CASSEGQRIGYGYTF.